The present T cell receptor (beta chain) was sequenced within a study of CXCR3-negative and CXCR3-positive naive CD8 T cells (dated by TCRdb to about 2019). About the full investigation: In total, some 150 million TRB reads were obtained, which works out to roughly 1.5 +/- 0.3 million reads per library. The diversity and physicochemical repertoire analyses included fewer than twelve donors pooled from two independent experiments. Naive subsets from a handful of donors and memory cells from 3 donors were included in the TRBV-TRBJ cluster analysis.

As concerns this clonotype: The antigen it binds to is not known.

The germline V gene yields SGHDN for CDR1 and FVKESK for CDR2. Spanning cysteine to phenylalanine, the CDR3 consists of 14 amino acids. The coding DNA is unavailable. The paper's findings and limits, for the study overall: Compared with CXCR3-negative naive cells, CXCR3-positive naive cells had TRB CDR3s with higher hydrophobicity (lower Kidera factor 4), lower energy, and higher strength and volume indices. Repertoire diversity was comparably high in both naive subsets but much lower in memory CD8+ T cells. Because surface CD5, which has been linked to self-reactivity in mice, was comparable between naive subsets, TCR interaction strength was also inferred from TRB CDR3 physicochemical properties. Because CXCR3 expression was partially decreased after cryopreservation, freshly isolated PBMCs were used for most assays. TRBV-TRBJ usage was similar between naive CXCR3-negative and CXCR3-positive cells from the same donor, while memory cells showed distinct patterns.

For each CD8+ T cell subset, flow sorting was done in triplicate, and 300,000 to 350,000 cells per subset went directly into RLT lysis buffer. To exclude memory contaminants, naive CD8+ T cells were stringently defined as CD45RO-CCR7+CD27+CD95-. Peripheral blood mononuclear cells were isolated from buffy coats by standard density gradient centrifugation. Naive CXCR3-negative and CXCR3-positive CD8+ T cells were flow-sorted on a FACSAria III. Total RNA was extracted from sorted cells with an RNeasy Mini Kit. Sequencing was performed on a NextSeq 550. The Human TCR Profiling Kit (MiLaboratory) was used to make UMI-labeled 5' RACE TRB cDNA libraries. cDNA synthesis used the entire amount of extracted RNA, and PCR amplification then used the entire amount of cDNA produced. Libraries were prepared in parallel using an identical number of PCR cycles. The authors processed their data as follows. MIGEC and MiXCR extracted about 53,000 +/- 10,000 unique UMI-labeled TRB cDNA molecules per library, requiring at least two reads per UMI. Each library averaged around 42,000 +/- 9,900 functional in-frame TRB CDR3 nucleotide clonotypes without stop codons. After downsampling to 5000 UMI-labeled TRB molecules per sample, diversity metrics such as normalized Shannon-Wiener and Chao1 were calculated in VDJtools. Clonotype-size-weighted physicochemical properties of the central five CDR3 residues (interaction energy, strength, volume and Kidera factor 4) were computed in VDJtools. The reads were reprocessed in TCRdb, with one entry per CDR3 protein sequence and no accompanying DNA. The V and J calls here are based on TCRdb, not the publication. The sample table records about 42,000 distinct CDR3 sequences. About 2.5% of the sample comes from the top ten.

This clonotype was sampled from a human donor in good health. Some clones in this sample may be carry-over from other donors' samples. Sequencing was done on a sample of naive CXCR3- CD8+ T cells from blood. What the cell subset or site label conveys for this sample: CD45RO-CCR7+CD27+CD95- naive CD8+ T cells lacking CXCR3 (TNR3-). The V and J segments used are TRBV14 and TRBJ2-3. This receptor carries the CDR3 CASSTILNSDTQYF.